This T cell receptor beta chain was found in a study of blood T cell repertoires in COVID-19. Study summary: From the United States, Italy and Spain came samples of acute and convalescent COVID-19. T cells, B-cell-depleted T cells, or PBMCs provided the cDNA or gDNA that served as material.

TCRdb's table, derived via immunoSEQ multiplex PCR, lists solely in-frame clones and lacks some. The table records just over 60,000 clones, around 85% of them present only once. With 7 bases removed from V and 1 base from J, the gap between germline ends came to 10 bases. Germline lookup yields CDR1 MNHNS and CDR2 SASEGT. This CDR3 region has 14 residues. This receptor was identified in a woman of 80 years or more with active or convalescent COVID-19. The V and J genes are TRBV6-1 and TRBJ2-2; D is perhaps TRBD1 (5 bases). The sample was peripheral blood. The CDR3 coding sequence is TGTGCCAGCAAACCAGGGATGAACACCGGGGAGCTGTTTTTT. It translates to CASKPGMNTGELFF.